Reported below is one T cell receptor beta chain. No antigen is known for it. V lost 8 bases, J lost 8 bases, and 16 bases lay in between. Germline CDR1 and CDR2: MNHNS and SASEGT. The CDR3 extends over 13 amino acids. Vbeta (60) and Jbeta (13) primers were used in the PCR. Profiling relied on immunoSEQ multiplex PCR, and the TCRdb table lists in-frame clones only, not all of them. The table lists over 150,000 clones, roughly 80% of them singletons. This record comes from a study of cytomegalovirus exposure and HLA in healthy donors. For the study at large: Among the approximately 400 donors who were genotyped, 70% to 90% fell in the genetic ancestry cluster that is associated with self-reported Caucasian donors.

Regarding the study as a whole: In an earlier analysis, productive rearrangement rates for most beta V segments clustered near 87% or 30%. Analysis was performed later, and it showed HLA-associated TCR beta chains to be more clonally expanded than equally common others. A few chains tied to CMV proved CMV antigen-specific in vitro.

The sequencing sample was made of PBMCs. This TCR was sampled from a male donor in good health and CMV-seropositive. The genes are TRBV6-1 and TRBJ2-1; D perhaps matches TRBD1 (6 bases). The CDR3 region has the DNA TGTGCCAGCGCCGGGCACAGGGCATATGAGCAGTTCTTC. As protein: CASAGHRAYEQFF.